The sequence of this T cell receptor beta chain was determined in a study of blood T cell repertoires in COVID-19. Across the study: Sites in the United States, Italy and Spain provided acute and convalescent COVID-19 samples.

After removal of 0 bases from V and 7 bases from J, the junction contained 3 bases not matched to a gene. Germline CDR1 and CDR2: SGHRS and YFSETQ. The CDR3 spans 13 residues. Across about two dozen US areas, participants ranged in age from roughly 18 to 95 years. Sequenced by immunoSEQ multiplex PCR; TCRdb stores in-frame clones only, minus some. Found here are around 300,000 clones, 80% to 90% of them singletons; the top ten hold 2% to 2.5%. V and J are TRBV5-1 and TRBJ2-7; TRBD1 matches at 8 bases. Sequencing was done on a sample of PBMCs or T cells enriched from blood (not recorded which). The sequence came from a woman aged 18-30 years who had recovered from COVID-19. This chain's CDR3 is CASSLETGDEQYF. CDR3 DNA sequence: TGCGCCAGCAGCTTGGAGACAGGGGATGAGCAGTACTTC.